The table lists the clone carrying this T cell receptor (beta chain) with a count of one. The record originates from a study of blood T cell repertoires in COVID-19. Study in general: Specimens from acute and convalescent COVID-19 originated in the United States, Italy and Spain. T cells, B-cell-depleted T cells, or PBMCs provided the cDNA or gDNA that served as material.

As processed by the authors: Amplification from reference gene primers served as the basis for estimated nucleated cell counts. Profiling relied on immunoSEQ multiplex PCR, and the TCRdb table lists in-frame clones only, not all of them. V and J calls and clone size are given by that table; D and trimming were obtained from the DNA. The data contain about 42,000 clones, 88% of them singletons. CDR3 length: 15 amino acids. Per the germline V gene, CDR1 is SGHRS and CDR2 is YFSETQ. J lost 5 bases, V lost 1 base, and 7 bases had no gene match. The material sequenced was peripheral blood. The V and J genes are TRBV5-1 and TRBJ1-2, with TRBD1 identical over 8 bases. The clonotype comes from a human donor in a cohort sampled during active COVID-19. The CDR3 here is CASSLTQGANYGYTF. In DNA form, the CDR3 reads TGCGCCAGCAGCTTGACTCAGGGGGCAAATTATGGCTACACCTTC.